This TCR beta chain appears in the sequencing data of a study of CD8+ T cells in alopecia areata. The wider study: After 6 to 18 months of tofacitinib, follow-up continued 6 months off drug.

Germline lookup yields CDR1 DFQATT and CDR2 SNEGSKA (reference sequence). V lost 5 bases, J lost 3 bases, and 8 bases lay in between. This CDR3 contains 11 residues. cDNA prepared by RNA extraction and subsequent reverse transcription served as the template for sequencing. Libraries were prepared by immunoSEQ multiplex PCR; TCRdb keeps only in-frame clonotypes and omits some of them. The sample contains about 170,000 clones, less than 75% of which appear only once. The receptor's source is a human donor with alopecia areata. The V and J genes are TRBV20-1 and TRBJ2-7; D unresolved. Sample: CD8+ T cells sorted from blood, taken at week 0. The CDR3 is CSAPSDYEQYF. The CDR3 bases are TGCAGTGCTCCCAGTGACTACGAGCAGTACTTC.